This TCR beta chain was sequenced during a study of shared clonotypes between healthy human individuals. Turning to the study itself: The cohort comprised two women and a few men. Their ages spanned 18 to 49 years. Overall study results and limits: Sharing across a few donors was seen in roughly 5% of naive CD4 clonotypes. An expected dependence of interdonor clonotype sharing on sequencing depth was noted. Limitation of the genetic and exposure-history diversity represented came from the few donors.

Germline-derived CDR1 and CDR2 are PRHDT and FYEKMQ (reference sequence). The length of the CDR3 is 12 residues. V lost 5 bases, J lost 10 bases, and 5 bases stayed unmatched. As defined, naive CD8 cells were CD45RO-negative and positively selected for CCR7, with terminally differentiated effector memory CD45RA+ cells excluded. Details on this clone: Its antigen is currently unknown.

Generated by immunoSEQ multiplex PCR, the TCRdb table keeps only in-frame clones and is missing some. The data hold around 2,100,000 clones, with approximately 94% observed a single time. The rearrangement joins TRBV13 to TRBJ2-1; 7 bases are a match to TRBD1. Sequenced material: naive CD8+ T cells sorted from blood. This sequence originates from a man aged 18 to 29 in good health. The CDR3 DNA is TGTGCCAGCAGCGAACAGGGGTGGGAGCAGTTCTTC. Protein: CASSEQGWEQFF.